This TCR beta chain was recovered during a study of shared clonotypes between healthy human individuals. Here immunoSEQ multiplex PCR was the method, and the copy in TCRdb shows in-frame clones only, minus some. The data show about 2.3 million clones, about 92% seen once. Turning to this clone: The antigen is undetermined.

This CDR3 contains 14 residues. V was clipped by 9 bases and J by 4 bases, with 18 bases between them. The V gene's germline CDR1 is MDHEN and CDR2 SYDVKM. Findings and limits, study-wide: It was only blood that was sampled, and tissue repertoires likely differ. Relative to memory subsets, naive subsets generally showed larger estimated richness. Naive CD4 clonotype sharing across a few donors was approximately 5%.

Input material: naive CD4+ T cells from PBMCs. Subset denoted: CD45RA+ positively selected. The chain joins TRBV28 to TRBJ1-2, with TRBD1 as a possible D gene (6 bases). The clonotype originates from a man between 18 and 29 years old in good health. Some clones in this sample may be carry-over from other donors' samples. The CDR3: CASVRGRGSYGYTF. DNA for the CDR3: TGTGCCAGTGTGAGGGGCAGGGGAAGCTATGGCTACACCTTC.